The 3 T cell receptor beta chains listed next were all sequenced from one sample in a study of blood T cell repertoires in COVID-19. Assay: immunoSEQ multiplex PCR; the TCRdb copy retains only in-frame clones and omits some. The data hold hundreds of thousands of clones, with 65% to 90% observed a single time. Sequences were obtained from PBMCs or T cells enriched from blood (not recorded which). These receptors were obtained from a man between 18 and 35 years old who had recovered from COVID-19.

The chain has TRBV7-9 and TRBJ2-1; a possible D gene is TRBD2 (5 bases). Trimming removed 0 bases from V and 5 bases from J, with 11 bases in between. The CDR3 is 15 residues long. From germline, CDR1 is SEHNR and CDR2 FQNEAQ (reference sequence). The CDR3 protein is CASSLAAGLNNEQFF. The CDR3, as DNA: TGTGCCAGCAGCTTAGCGGCGGGCCTAAACAATGAGCAGTTCTTC.

The V and J genes are TRBV5-6 and TRBJ2-7; the D gene is possibly TRBD1 (6 bases). V lost 5 bases and J lost 2, with 20 bases in between. The CDR3 consists of 16 residues. Per germline, CDR1 SGHDT and CDR2 YYEEEE. CDR3 protein: CASSTTTGRGAYEQYF. CDR3 in DNA: TGTGCCAGCAGTACCACCACAGGGAGAGGGGCCTACGAGCAGTACTTC.

This clone was observed once. This chain uses TRBV5-1 with TRBJ1-1, with TRBD1 matching 8 bases. The CDR3 covers 15 residues. V lost 4 bases to trimming and J lost 3 bases; unmatched junction nucleotides: 8. In germline, CDR1 is SGHRS, CDR2 YFSETQ. CDR3: CASSAQGAPDTEAFF. CDR3 nucleotides: TGCGCCAGCAGCGCTCAGGGGGCGCCTGACACTGAAGCTTTCTTT.